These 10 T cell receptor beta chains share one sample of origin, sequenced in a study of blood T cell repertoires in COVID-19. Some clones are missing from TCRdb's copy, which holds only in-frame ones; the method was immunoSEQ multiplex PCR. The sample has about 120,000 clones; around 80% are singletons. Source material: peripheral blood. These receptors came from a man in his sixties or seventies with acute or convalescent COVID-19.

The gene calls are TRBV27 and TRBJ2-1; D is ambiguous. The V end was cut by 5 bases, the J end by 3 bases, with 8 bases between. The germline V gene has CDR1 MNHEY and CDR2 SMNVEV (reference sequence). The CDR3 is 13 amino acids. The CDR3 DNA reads TGTGCCAGCAGTCTTGACTTCTACAATGAGCAGTTCTTC. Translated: CASSLDFYNEQFF.

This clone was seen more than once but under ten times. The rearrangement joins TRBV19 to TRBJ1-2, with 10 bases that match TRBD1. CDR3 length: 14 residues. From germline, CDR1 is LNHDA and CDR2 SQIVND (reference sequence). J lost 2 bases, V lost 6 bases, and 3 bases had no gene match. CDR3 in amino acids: CASRGQGGNYGYTF. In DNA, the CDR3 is TGTGCCAGTAGAGGACAGGGGGGAAACTATGGCTACACCTTC.

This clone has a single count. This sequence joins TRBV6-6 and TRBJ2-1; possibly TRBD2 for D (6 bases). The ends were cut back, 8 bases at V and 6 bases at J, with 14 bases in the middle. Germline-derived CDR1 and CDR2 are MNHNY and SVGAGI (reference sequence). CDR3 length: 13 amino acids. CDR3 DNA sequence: TGTGCCAGCGAGTCGGGAGATTCCAATGAGCAGTTCTTC. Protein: CASESGDSNEQFF.

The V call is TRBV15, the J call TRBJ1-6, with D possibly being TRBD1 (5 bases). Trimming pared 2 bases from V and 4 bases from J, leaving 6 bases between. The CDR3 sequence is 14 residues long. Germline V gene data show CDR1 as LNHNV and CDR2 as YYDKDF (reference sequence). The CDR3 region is CATSRQGYNSPLHF. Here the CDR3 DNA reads TGTGCCACCAGCAGACAGGGTTATAATTCACCCCTCCACTTT.

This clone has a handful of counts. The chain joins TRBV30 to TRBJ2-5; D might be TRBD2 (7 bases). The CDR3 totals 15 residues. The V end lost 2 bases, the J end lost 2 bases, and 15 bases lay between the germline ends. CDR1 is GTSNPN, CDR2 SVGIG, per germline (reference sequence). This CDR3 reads CAWSPGRGGQETQYF. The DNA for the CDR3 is TGTGCCTGGAGTCCGGGCAGGGGAGGGCAAGAGACCCAGTACTTC.

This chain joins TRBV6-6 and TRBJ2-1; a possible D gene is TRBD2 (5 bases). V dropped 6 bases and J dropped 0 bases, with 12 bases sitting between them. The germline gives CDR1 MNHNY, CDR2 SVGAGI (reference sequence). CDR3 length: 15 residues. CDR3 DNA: TGTGCCAGCAGATTCGGGGATAGCTCCTACAATGAGCAGTTCTTC. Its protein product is CASRFGDSSYNEQFF.

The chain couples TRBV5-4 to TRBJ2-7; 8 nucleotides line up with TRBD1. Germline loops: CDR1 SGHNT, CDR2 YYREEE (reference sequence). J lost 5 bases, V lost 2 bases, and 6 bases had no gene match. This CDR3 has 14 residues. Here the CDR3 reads CASSLRQGRNEQYF. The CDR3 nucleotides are TGTGCCAGCAGCTTAAGACAGGGGCGAAACGAGCAGTACTTC.

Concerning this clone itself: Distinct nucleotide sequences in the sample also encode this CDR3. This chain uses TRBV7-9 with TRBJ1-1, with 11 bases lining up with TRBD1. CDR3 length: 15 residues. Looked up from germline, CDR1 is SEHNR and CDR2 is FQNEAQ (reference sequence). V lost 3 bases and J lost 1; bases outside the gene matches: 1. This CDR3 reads CASSLDRGPNTEAFF. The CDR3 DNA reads TGTGCCAGCAGCTTGGACAGGGGGCCGAACACTGAAGCTTTCTTT.

CDR3 sequence: CASSPPLPGEMYGYTF. The CDR3 DNA follows: TGTGCCAGCTCACCACCTCTGCCAGGGGAGATGTATGGCTACACCTTC. This chain connects TRBV18 to TRBJ1-2; D perhaps matches TRBD1 (6 bases). Trimming left V 0 bases short and J 5 bases short, with 16 bases between. CDR3 length: 16 amino acids. The germline gives CDR1 KGHSH, CDR2 LQKENI.

The CDR3 nucleotides read TGCGCCAGCAGCTCCGTGGGAGGCGGACAGACCCAGTACTTC. As protein: CASSSVGGGQTQYF. The chain recombines TRBV5-1 with TRBJ2-5; maybe TRBD2 (6 bases). Germline V gives CDR1 SGHRS, CDR2 YFSETQ. The germline V and J ends were trimmed by 3 bases and 6 bases, with 15 bases remaining between them. The CDR3 has 14 residues.